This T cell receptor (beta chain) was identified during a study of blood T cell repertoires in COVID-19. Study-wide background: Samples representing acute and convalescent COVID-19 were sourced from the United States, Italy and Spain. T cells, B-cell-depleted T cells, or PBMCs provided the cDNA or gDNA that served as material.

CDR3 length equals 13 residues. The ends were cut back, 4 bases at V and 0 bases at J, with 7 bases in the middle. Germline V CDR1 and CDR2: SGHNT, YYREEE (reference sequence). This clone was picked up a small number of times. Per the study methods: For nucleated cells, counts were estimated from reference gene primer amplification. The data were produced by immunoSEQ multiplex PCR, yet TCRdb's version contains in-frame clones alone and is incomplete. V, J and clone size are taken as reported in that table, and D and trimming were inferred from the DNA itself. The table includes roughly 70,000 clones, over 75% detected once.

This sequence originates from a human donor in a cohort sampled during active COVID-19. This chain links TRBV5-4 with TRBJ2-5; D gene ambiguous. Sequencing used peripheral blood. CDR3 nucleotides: TGTGCCAGCAGCCTCAGTAACCAAGAGACCCAGTACTTC. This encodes CASSLSNQETQYF.